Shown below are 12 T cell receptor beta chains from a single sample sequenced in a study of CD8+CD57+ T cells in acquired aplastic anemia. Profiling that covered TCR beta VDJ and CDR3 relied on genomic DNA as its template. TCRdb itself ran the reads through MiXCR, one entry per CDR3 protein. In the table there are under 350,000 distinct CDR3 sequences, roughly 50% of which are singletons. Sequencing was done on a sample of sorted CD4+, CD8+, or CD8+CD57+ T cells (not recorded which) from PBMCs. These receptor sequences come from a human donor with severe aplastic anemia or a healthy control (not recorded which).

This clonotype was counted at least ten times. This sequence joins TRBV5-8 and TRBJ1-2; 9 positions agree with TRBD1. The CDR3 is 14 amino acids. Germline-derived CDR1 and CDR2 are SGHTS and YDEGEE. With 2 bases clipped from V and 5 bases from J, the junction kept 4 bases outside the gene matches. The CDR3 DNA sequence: TGTGCCAGCAGCTTAGACAGGGGGATGTATGGCTACACCTTC. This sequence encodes CASSLDRGMYGYTF.

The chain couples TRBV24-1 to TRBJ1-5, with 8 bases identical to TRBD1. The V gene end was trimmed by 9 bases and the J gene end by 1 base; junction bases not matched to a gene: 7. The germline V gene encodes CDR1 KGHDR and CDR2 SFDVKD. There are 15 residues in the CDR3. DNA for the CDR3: TGTGCCACCGGCTCCGGGACAGGCAGCAATCAGCCCCAGCATTTT. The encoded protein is CATGSGTGSNQPQHF.

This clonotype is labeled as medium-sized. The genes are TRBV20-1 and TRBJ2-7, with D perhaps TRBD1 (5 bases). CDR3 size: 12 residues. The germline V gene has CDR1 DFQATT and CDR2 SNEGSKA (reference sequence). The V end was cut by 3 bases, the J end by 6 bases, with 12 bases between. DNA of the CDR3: TGCAGTGCTAGTCGGCAGGGATCCGAGCAGTACTTC. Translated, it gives CSASRQGSEQYF.

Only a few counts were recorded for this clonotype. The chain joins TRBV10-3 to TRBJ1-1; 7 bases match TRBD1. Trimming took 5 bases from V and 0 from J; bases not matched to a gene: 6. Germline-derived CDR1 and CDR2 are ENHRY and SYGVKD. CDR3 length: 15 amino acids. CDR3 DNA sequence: TGTGCCATCAGTCGAGACGACAGGGTGAACACTGAAGCTTTCTTT. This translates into CAISRDDRVNTEAFF.

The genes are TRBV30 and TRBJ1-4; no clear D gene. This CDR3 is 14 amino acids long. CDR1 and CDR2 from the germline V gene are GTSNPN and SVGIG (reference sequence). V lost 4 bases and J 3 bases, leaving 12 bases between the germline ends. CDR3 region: CAWNGGLPNEKLFF. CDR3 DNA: TGTGCCTGGAATGGTGGACTGCCTAATGAAAAACTGTTTTTT.

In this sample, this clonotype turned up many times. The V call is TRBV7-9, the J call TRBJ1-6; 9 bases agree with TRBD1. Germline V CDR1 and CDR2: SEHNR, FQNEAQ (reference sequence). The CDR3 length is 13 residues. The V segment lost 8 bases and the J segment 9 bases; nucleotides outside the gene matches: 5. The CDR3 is CASGGQGSSPLHF. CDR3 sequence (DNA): TGTGCCAGCGGAGGACAGGGGAGTTCACCCCTCCACTTT. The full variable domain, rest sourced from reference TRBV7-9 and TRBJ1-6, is DTGVSQNPRHKITKRGQNVTFRCDPISEHNRLYWYRQTLGQGPEFLTYFQNEAQLEKSRLLSDRFSAERPKGSFSTLEIQRTEQGDSAMYLCASGGQGSSPLHFGNGTRLTVT.

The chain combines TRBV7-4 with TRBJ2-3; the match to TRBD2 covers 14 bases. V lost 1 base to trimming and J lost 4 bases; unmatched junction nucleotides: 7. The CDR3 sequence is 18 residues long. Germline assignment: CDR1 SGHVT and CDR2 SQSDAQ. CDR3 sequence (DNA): TGTGCCAGCAGCTTAGGGTCCGGGACTAGCGGGGGTCCAGATACGCAGTATTTT. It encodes CASSLGSGTSGGPDTQYF.

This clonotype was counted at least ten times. CDR3 sequence (DNA): TGCAGTGCGTCGGGGGGACTTAACACCGGGGAGCTGTTTTTT. This sequence encodes CSASGGLNTGELFF. This chain uses TRBV20-1 with TRBJ2-2; 7 nucleotides align to TRBD2. The CDR3 consists of 14 residues. Germline V gene data show CDR1 as DFQATT and CDR2 as SNEGSKA (reference sequence). V was clipped by 6 bases and J by 2 bases; unmatched bases: 6.

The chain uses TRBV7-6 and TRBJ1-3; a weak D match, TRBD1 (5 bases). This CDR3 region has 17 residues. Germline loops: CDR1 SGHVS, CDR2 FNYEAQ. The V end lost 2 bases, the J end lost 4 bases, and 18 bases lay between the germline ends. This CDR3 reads CASSLSLGTGQGNTIYF. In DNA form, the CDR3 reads TGTGCCAGCAGCTTAAGTCTGGGGACTGGCCAAGGAAACACCATATATTTT.

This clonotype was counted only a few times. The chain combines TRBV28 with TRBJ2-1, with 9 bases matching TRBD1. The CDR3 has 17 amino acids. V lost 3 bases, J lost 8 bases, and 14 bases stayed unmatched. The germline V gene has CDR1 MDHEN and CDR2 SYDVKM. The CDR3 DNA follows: TGTGCCAGCAGTTTCGGGGCTTTATCGGGACAGGGTTATGAGCAGTTCTTC. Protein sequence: CASSFGALSGQGYEQFF.

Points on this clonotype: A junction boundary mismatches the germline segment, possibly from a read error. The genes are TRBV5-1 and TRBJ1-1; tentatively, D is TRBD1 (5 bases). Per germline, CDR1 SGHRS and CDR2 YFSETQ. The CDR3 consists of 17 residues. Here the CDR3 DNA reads TGCGCCAGCTCCCATGTAGGGTTGGGGGTGGAGAACACTGAAGCTCTCTTT. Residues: CASSHVGLGVENTEALF.

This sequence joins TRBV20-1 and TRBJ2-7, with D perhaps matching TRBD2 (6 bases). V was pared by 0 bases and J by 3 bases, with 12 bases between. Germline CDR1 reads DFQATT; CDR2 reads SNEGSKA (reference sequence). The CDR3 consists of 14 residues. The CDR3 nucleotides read TGCAGTGCTAGAGATGTGCGGGGTGTCTACGAGCAGTACTTC. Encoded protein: CSARDVRGVYEQYF.